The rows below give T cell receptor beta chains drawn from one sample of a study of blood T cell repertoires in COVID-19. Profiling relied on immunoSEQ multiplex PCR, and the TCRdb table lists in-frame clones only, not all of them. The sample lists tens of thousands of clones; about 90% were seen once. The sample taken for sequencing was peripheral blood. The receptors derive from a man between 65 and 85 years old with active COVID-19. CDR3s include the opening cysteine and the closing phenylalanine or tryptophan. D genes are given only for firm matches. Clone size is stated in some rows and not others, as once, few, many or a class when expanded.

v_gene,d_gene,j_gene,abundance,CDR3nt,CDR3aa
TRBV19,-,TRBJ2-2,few,TGTGCCAGTAGTATAGGGTACGGGGATAACACCGGGGAGCTGTTTTTT,CASSIGYGDNTGELFF
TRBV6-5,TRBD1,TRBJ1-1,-,TGTGCCAGCAGTTCCTCGGGGACAGGGCGTACTGAAGCTTTCTTT,CASSSSGTGRTEAFF
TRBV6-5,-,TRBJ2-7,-,TGTGCCAGCAGTCCAGGGGTCGGGCAGTACTTC,CASSPGVGQYF
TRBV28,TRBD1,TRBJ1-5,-,TGTGCCAGCAGCCCGAGCAGAGGGGGCTTCAATCAGCCCCAGCATTTT,CASSPSRGGFNQPQHF
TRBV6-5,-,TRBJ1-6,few,TGTGCCAGCAGTTACTCGGAGCCGAATAATTCACCCCTCCACTTT,CASSYSEPNNSPLHF
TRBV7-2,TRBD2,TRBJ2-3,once,TGTGCCAGCAGCTTAGATAGCGGGACGGGAGATACGCAGTATTTT,CASSLDSGTGDTQYF
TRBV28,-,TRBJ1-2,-,TGTGCCAGCCGGACGGGGGGGTACAACTATGGCTACACCTTC,CASRTGGYNYGYTF
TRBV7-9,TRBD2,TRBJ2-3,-,TGTGCCAGCAGCACAGGACTAGCGGGAGATTCGCATACGCAGTATTTT,CASSTGLAGDSHTQYF
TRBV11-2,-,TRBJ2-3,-,TGTGCCAGCAGCTTAGTGTCCGGCGGGCCTAGCACAGATACGCAGTATTTT,CASSLVSGGPSTDTQYF
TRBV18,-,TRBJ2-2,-,TGTGCCAGCTCACCCTCAGGGCCCGGGGAGCTGTTTTTT,CASSPSGPGELFF
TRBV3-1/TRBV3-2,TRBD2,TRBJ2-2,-,TGTGCCAGCAGCCAAGAACCCATAGCGGGGGTATTGACCGGGGAGCTGTTTTTT,CASSQEPIAGVLTGELFF
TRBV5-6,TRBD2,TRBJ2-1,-,TGTGCCAGCAGCTTGGTGGCGGGGGGAAGGAATGAGCAGTTCTTC,CASSLVAGGRNEQFF
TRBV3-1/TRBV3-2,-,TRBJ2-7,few,TGTGCCAGCAGCATACACTACGAGCAGTACTTC,CASSIHYEQYF
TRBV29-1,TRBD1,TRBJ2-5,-,TGCAGCGATAGACAGGGGGCGGGGGAGACCCAGTACTTC,CSDRQGAGETQYF
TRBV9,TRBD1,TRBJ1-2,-,TGTGCCAGCAGCGTAGGCGGGACAGACTTATCTAACTATGGCTACACCTTC,CASSVGGTDLSNYGYTF
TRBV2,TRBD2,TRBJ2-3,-,TGTGCCAGCAGTACTAGCGGGAGTATAGATACGCAGTATTTT,CASSTSGSIDTQYF
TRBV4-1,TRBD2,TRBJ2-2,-,TGCGCCAGCAGCCAGGGGGGGTACACCGGGGAGCTGTTTTTT,CASSQGGYTGELFF
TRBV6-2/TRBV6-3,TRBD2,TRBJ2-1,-,TGTGCCAGCAGTTACCCGACTAGCGGGAGGCGGTATGAGCAGTTCTTC,CASSYPTSGRRYEQFF
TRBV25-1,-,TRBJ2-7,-,TGTGCCAGCATGGGCCAGAACTACGAGCAGTACTTC,CASMGQNYEQYF
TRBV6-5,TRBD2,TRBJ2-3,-,TGTGCCAGCAGTTTAACTAGCGGACCTCCCACAGATACGCAGTATTTT,CASSLTSGPPTDTQYF
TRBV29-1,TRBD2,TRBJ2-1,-,TGCAGCGTTGAAAACGCGGGGGGGCCGTTTCTCTACAATGAGCAGTTCTTC,CSVENAGGPFLYNEQFF
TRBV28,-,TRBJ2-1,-,TGTGCCAGCAAAGGGGGGGAGGGCCCCCTTTACAATGAGCAGTTCTTC,CASKGGEGPLYNEQFF
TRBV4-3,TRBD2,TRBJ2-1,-,TGCGCCAGCAGCCAAGATATAACTAGCGGGAGTATTGGTGAGCAGTTCTTC,CASSQDITSGSIGEQFF
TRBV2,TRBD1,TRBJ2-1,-,TGTGCCAGCAGTACGGGACAGGGAATTTTTGAGCAGTTCTTC,CASSTGQGIFEQFF
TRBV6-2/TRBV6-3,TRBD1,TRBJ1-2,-,TGTGCCAGCAGTCATAACAGGGGGCGCCCGGACTATGGCTACACCTTC,CASSHNRGRPDYGYTF
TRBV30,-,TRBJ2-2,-,TGTGCCTGGAGTCGCGGGGAGCTGTTTTTT,CAWSRGELFF
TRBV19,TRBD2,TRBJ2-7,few,TGTGCCAGTCACAAGAGGACTAGCTTCATCTACGAGCAGTACTTC,CASHKRTSFIYEQYF